This T cell receptor (beta chain) was retrieved from a study of cytomegalovirus exposure and HLA in healthy donors (dated by TCRdb to 2017 to 2019). Broadly, across the study: In an earlier analysis of roughly 500 of the donors, under 300 Gb of sequence data and 117 million unique TCR beta sequences from roughly 190 million T cells were reported. Roughly 310 gigabases of sequencing data and 70 million to 85 million unique TCR sequences were included in an early release covering several hundred HLA-typed donors. Of the approximately 400 genotyped donors, approximately 83% fell in the genetic ancestry cluster associated with self-reported Caucasian donors. The study aimed to test whether cataloging public T cell receptors could reveal signatures of past pathogen exposure. The T cell repertoires of 666 subjects were profiled by immunosequencing and related to cytomegalovirus serostatus. A separate validation cohort of about 110 different subjects was used in addition to the roughly 620-subject first cohort. High-throughput TCR immunosequencing, statistical association of individual TCRs with disease status, and machine learning were combined to predict cytomegalovirus infection status. A later analysis re-analyzed previously published TCR beta repertoires from 650 to 800 donors and added high-resolution HLA genotyping to study TCR occurrence patterns. Rather than using new phenotypic data, the later analysis identified candidate immune exposures from TCR beta sequences and from how often those sequences occurred across donors. To decide whether each TCR beta V gene segment behaved as functional or pseudogenic, an earlier analysis of some 600 of the donors relied on high-throughput TCR beta sequencing. Alongside the repertoire data, information on donor age, sex, ethnicity and CMV serostatus was compiled. Genome-wide SNP genotypes for about 55% of the roughly 670 donors were used in a later genetic analysis, which treated that subset as a discovery cohort. Every repertoire in the discovery cohort had been generated on one and the same sequencing platform. Class I and class II HLA loci were covered by the typing at four-digit resolution. Typing coverage differed by locus: A, B, C, DRB1 and DQB1 were typed in roughly 620-640 donors, DQA1 in approximately 520, DPA1 in some 600, and DPB1 in 450 to 490. About 5 DR-DQ haplotypes were handled as single units for association and clustering, since linkage in the cohort was strong. Among about 400 genotyped donors of the cohort, an average of roughly 230,000 unique TCR beta nucleotide sequences was sequenced per donor, of which about 18% were non-productive.

Libraries came from the immunoSEQ multiplex PCR assay. For the multiplex PCR, a mixture combining 60 forward primers for TCR Vbeta segments and 13 reverse primers for TCR Jbeta segments was used. Amplification of the CDR3 region of rearranged TCR beta genes was performed with a multiplex PCR assay on genomic DNA. On the Illumina HiSeq System, the amplified TCR beta libraries were sequenced as 87-base-pair reads. Regarding the original processing steps: Across the 670 or so repertoires, a later analysis counted 60 million to 90 million unique TCR beta chains, approximately 10 million of which were shared by at least two donors. A nearest-neighbor algorithm error-corrected the raw reads and collapsed the reads into unique sequences, merging closely related sequences to remove PCR and sequencing errors. CDR3 sequences were aligned to IMGT reference sequences to assign V, D and J gene segments. For a sequence to be retained, a match of at least six nucleotides was required to both a V gene segment and a J gene segment. A rearrangement was called productive if the CDR3 had no stop codons and remained in frame with V and J, and every other rearrangement was called non-productive. CDR3 was defined by IMGT convention, running from the second conserved V-encoded cysteine to the conserved J-encoded phenylalanine. Sequences without an unambiguous match to a single V gene segment were excluded from the earlier analysis of a few hundred of the donors. In an earlier analysis of 587 of the donors, V segments were called functional above 56.7% productive rearrangements and were called segregating when the between-donor standard deviation exceeded 5%. To diagnose cytomegalovirus status from the catalog of TCR beta chain sequences, a statistical classification framework was built. V and J gene assignment, in a later analysis, came from comparing TCR nucleotide sequences with IMGT/GENE-DB human TR gene sequences. The TCRdist pipeline was used in a later analysis to assign CDR3 sequences and most-parsimonious VDJ recombination scenarios. In a later analysis, every TCR beta chain was defined by the combination of its CDR3 amino acid sequence and its V-gene family, and reads without a unique V-gene family were dropped. To address suspected cross-contamination and a sequencing artifact, a later analysis removed a few hundred highly shared, low-generation-probability nucleotide sequences. In a later analysis, a clonal expansion index was calculated for each public chain from normalized within-repertoire ranks of inferred template counts. In a later analysis, generation probabilities were computed with a VDJ recombination model fitted to out-of-frame rearrangements, and the resulting probabilities were checked against IGoR. Hypergeometric tests were used in a later analysis to score TCR-TCR, TCR-HLA and TCR-CMV co-occurrence, with a repertoire-size bias correction applied to the TCR pairs. False discovery rates were estimated in a later analysis by permuting HLA or CMV assignments 20 times. In a later analysis, co-occurring TCRs were grouped using DBSCAN, and TCRdist sequence similarity was added for clustering within HLA-allele-positive subsets. Repertoires with fewer than 30,000 or more than 120,000 public chains, plus five repertoires with anomalous nucleotide sharing, were excluded from co-occurrence clustering. TCRdb retrieved this table from immuneACCESS and kept in-frame rearrangements only. Not all clones are present; in checked studies, unresolved V genes account for under half, and no reason is known for the remainder. Clone size and the V and J calls come from that table; the DNA yielded D and trimming. This sample comprises approximately 160,000 clones, roughly 75% of them detected only once. The ten largest clones take up about 4.9% of the sample.

The CDR3 numbers 15 residues from cysteine through phenylalanine. The CDR3 DNA has 45 bases and is translated from base 1. CDR1 and CDR2 were assigned from the germline V gene (reference sequence) as SGHNT and YYREEE. Ends trimmed: V by 2 bases, J by 2 bases; bases unmatched to a gene: 6. What the research found in general, with its limitations: The authors suggested that the approach could potentially be extended to other disease states and immunological phenotypes. Most TCR sequences were seen in very few donors, while some public TCRs were found in many individuals. When HLA alleles, especially DR and DQ, strongly co-occurred, TCR associations were difficult to assign to individual alleles. A later analysis reported that several top co-occurrence clusters appeared linked to parvovirus B19, influenza, CMV and Epstein-Barr virus. HLA typing was unavailable for some donors at each locus, so association tests used only the typed subset. The classifier was reported to diagnose cytomegalovirus status with high specificity and sensitivity in both the original and validation cohorts. Because the 87-base-pair reads could not distinguish some IMGT-functional V segments, including TRBV6-2 and TRBV6-3, those segments were excluded. In an earlier analysis of roughly 560 of the donors, most TCR beta V segments were observed in productive rearrangements about 90% or about 30% of the time, broadly matching IMGT annotations. In a later analysis, about 16,000 TCR beta sequences were associated with specific HLA alleles at a false discovery rate of 0.05. This cohort had only TCR beta chains sequenced, and the lack of alpha or paired-chain data limited which features could be detected. The sequencing pipeline was judged likely to have produced a cluster of highly shared sequence variants as a technical artifact. Linkage disequilibrium might explain the correlated functional status among segregating V segments, but an unknown experimental factor could not be ruled out. A further reported finding was that TCR beta sequences accurately predicted the HLA-A and HLA-B alleles for most subjects in the first cohort. Compared with equally common non-associated chains, HLA-associated TCR beta chains in a later analysis were more clonally expanded and had lower generation probabilities. In a later analysis, TCR association rates were found to vary across HLA loci, with the most associated TCRs seen for DRB1 alleles and the fewest for HLA-C alleles. The study gave a list of 150 to 200 TCR beta chains associated with cytomegalovirus. The only immune exposure information available for the cohort was CMV serostatus. Sequencing depth was assumed to be roughly uniform across donors in the presence/absence analyses, though that assumption may not hold. Compared with the approximately 710-donor mean, donors in an Asian-associated ancestry cluster had fewer N-insertions in productive TCRs, according to a later genetic analysis. Most CMV-associated TCR beta chains appeared to be HLA-restricted in a later analysis, and the HLA associations seemed to be driven largely by CMV exposure. In vitro tests confirmed that a few of the cytomegalovirus-associated TCR beta chains recognize cytomegalovirus antigens. An association between a missense DCLRE1C variant and V-gene and J-gene trimming of TCR beta chains was found in a later genetic analysis and replicated in an independent cohort. Because counts were too low, more than 15 rarely observed V segments, including chromosome 9 orphons, were excluded from the earlier analysis of 500 to 700 of the donors.

About this clone itself: The target of this receptor is not known. Nothing much larger sits one base from this clone, and base qualities are not available.

In total, over 600 healthy bone marrow donors made up the cohort. At the time of sampling, all cohort members were nominally healthy, though unrecorded immune exposures were likely present. The donor tested CMV seronegative, placing the donor among the 352 seronegative members of the cohort. Every donor gave a peripheral blood sample, and the peripheral blood mononuclear cells from that sample were used for TCR beta sequencing. Genomic DNA extraction from the blood cell samples was performed with the Qiagen DNeasy Blood Extraction Kit. Material: PBMCs. The sequence derives from a male donor in good health and CMV-seronegative. This chain joins TRBV5-4 to TRBJ2-5; TRBD1 matches 7 bases in the middle. The nucleotide sequence reads TGTGCCAGCAGCTTTGGACAGGAAAGACAAGAGACCCAGTACTTC. Translated, it gives CASSFGQERQETQYF.